This T cell receptor (beta chain) was sequenced in a study of regulatory T cells in long-lasting Graves disease (dated by TCRdb to the early 2020s). A note on the overall study: Newly diagnosed Graves' disease patients had taken antithyroid drugs for less than 3 months. Patients with persistent Graves' disease were compared with patients with newly diagnosed Graves' disease using TCR sequencing and RNA sequencing of peripheral blood. The study was registered as a clinical trial and conducted in China. A total of around 35 samples were covered by TCR sequencing, comprising about 13 persistent and approximately 20 newly diagnosed Graves' disease patients.

Libraries were made using multiplex PCR. These reads were obtained on an Illumina HiSeq 4000. iRepertoire HTBI primers and Arm-PCR amplification of CDR3 regions were used to construct TCR beta libraries. Before sequencing, the PCR products went through gel purification. The authors' pipeline ran thus. Across samples, 60 to 75 TRBV and 13 to 15 TRBJ segments were identified and used for gene usage analysis of CDR3 amino acid clonotypes. COPE and FqMerger were used to merge the filtered high-quality paired reads into contigs. Contigs were aligned with BLAST to IMGT TRBV, TRBD and TRBJ reference genes, and CDR3 was defined per IMGT. Clonotypes above 0.1% frequency were classified as highly expanded clones. Shannon entropy served as the measure of repertoire diversity, while the Gini coefficient captured V-J evenness. Public clonotypes were defined as clonotypes shared by more than one individual. Using fastp at Q25 and MiXCR, TCRdb reprocessed the public reads and kept productive beta chains. Each record represents a unique CDR3 protein, reported with the most common genes and DNA among its rows. V and J calls and clone size were set by TCRdb, not the authors. This sample has some 450,000 distinct CDR3 sequences in its table, and less than 20% of those were observed once. The top ten clonotypes cover around a tenth of the sample.

Beyond this particular receptor, the publication reports: Sequencing and analysis were restricted to the TCR beta chain. Only peripheral blood was studied, because thyroid tissue, the primary lesion, was inaccessible. Preferential use of TRBV28, TRBJ1-2 and TRBJ2-5 was observed in persistent disease, whereas TRBV20-1 and TRBJ2-1 were favored in newly diagnosed disease. More public clonotypes were shared among persistent patients (roughly 2,700) than among newly diagnosed patients (roughly 1,000). As a limitation, the authors acknowledged that the small sample size may reduce accuracy. Compared with newly diagnosed patients, patients with persistent Graves' disease had lower TCR Shannon entropy and fewer highly expanded clones, which suggests clonal expansion.

The CDR3 runs 16 amino acids, cysteine and phenylalanine included. Only the CDR3 DNA stays, 48 bases, in frame from base 1. V is pruned by 0 bases and J by 4 bases, leaving 6 bases of the junction without a gene match. CDR1 is given as LNHNV and CDR2 as YYDKDF, both from the germline V gene (reference sequence). Per the publication, the time point label means: newly diagnosed GD, antithyroid drugs for less than 3 months. For both TCR sequencing and RNA sequencing, RNA was extracted from PBMCs using TRIzol. Graves' disease was diagnosed according to American Thyroid Association guidelines. Patients were recruited from an endocrinology department in Xi'an, China. From each patient, 7.5 to 10 milliliters of peripheral blood was collected into an EDTA anticoagulant tube. Ficoll Paque Plus density gradient separation was used to isolate PBMCs, and no additional T cell sorting was done. An Agilent 2100 Bioanalyzer and agarose gel were used to check RNA quality, and a NanoDrop 2000 was used to measure RNA concentration.

To note about this clonotype: The specificity of this receptor is unknown. No base qualities exist here, and no much larger clone lies one base off it.

The sample also formed part of further work on T cells in Graves' hyperthyroidism and ophthalmopathy. As the second publication notes: A patient counted as having stable Graves' hyperthyroidism if no progression to ophthalmopathy occurred over 18 months of follow-up. The hyperthyroidism patients were between 18 and 65 years old and newly diagnosed, with a disease duration of less than 2 months. Any patient with an uncontrolled infection, another autoimmune disease, pregnancy or lactation was excluded. Diagnoses were based on clinical symptoms, serum thyroxine and TRAb, thyroid ultrasound and orbital computed tomography. For the first round of RT-PCR on the TCR CDR3, the HTBI primer set was used together with the Qiagen OneStep RT-PCR kit. Blood samples also contained most of the expanded thyroid clonotypes (frequency above 0.001), which suggests that blood repertoires may reflect thyroid immune responses. Ophthalmopathy was separated from stable hyperthyroidism by a 13 V-J signature model, with approximately 85% sensitivity and 81% to 83% specificity obtained in cross-validation and 80%/75% obtained in testing. In validation, progression to ophthalmopathy was predicted by the model with about 70% sensitivity and 72% to 85% specificity, a median of roughly 6.4 months before onset. To identify distinguishing TCR V-J signatures, a discovery cohort of around 98 patients was used, comprising 40 to 45 with Graves' ophthalmopathy and approximately 58 with stable Graves' hyperthyroidism. Whether ophthalmopathy could be predicted prospectively was tested in an independent validation cohort made up of under 20 hyperthyroidism patients plus 17 patients who later progressed to ophthalmopathy. For training and testing, the 100 or so patients in the discovery cohort were randomly divided in a 7:3 ratio. In more than 5 Graves' hyperthyroidism patients, the study also compared T-cell repertoires from thyroid tissue with T-cell repertoires from blood. Once sampling was done, hyperthyroidism patients were given methimazole at a starting dose of 30 mg daily, whereas ophthalmopathy patients were given high-dose intravenous methylprednisolone. Libraries were constructed in a second round of multiplex PCR, after which size selection and purification were carried out. Libraries were sequenced paired-end with 100 bp reads on an Illumina HiSeq2000. SOAPnuke was used to process the raw data, removing reads that contained adapters or uncalled bases, had a mean Phred below 15, or lacked an exact match to the constant primer or identifier. COPE v1.2.5 was used to merge the high-quality paired reads, and each unique nucleotide sequence was defined as a clonotype. Clonotypes were aligned to IMGT TRBV, TRBD and TRBJ reference segments using MiTCR v1.1. Analysis was restricted to V-J combinations with a frequency above 0.0001, which covered about 99% of repertoires. A TCS score was defined as the ratio of F50 (clonal expansion) to E x V (chaos), with BLOSUM62-based TCRdist applied between CDR3 peptides within each V-J. Welch's t-statistics and random forest reduced around 520 V-J features to under 15, which were used in a naive Bayes classifier (R e1071). Sample size was not statistically predetermined, and blinding of investigators to group allocation was not performed. The paper describes TCR Vbeta CDR3 sequencing of 140 or so peripheral blood samples, made up of around 41 ophthalmopathy patients, around 78 hyperthyroidism patients and 17 progressor patients.

The TCR comes from a woman younger than 45 with Graves disease. Donor details come from another sample of the same person, matched by shared clones. Recombination connected TRBV15 to TRBJ1-1; TRBD1 lines up with 9 middle nucleotides. Here the sequenced sample was peripheral blood mononuclear cells (PBMCs), taken at new diagnosis, from a patient treated with antithyroid drugs. The CDR3 protein is CATSREKGTGFTEAFF. The bases are TGTGCCACCAGCAGAGAAAAAGGGACAGGGTTCACTGAAGCTTTCTTT. The entire variable domain, with the stretches around the CDR3 drawn from the reference TRBV15 and TRBJ1-1 proteins, is DAMVIQNPRYQVTQFGKPVTLSCSQTLNHNVMYWYQQKSSQAPKLLFHYYDKDFNNEADTPDNFQSRRPNTSFCFLDIRSPGLGDTAMYLCATSREKGTGFTEAFFGQGTRLTVV.